One and the same sample provided the 20 T cell receptor beta chains below, sequenced in a study of control samples from healthy donors and cancer patients. TCRdb keeps only in-frame clones here, not all; method: immunoSEQ multiplex PCR. Of about 200,000 clones listed, over 80% are singletons. Sequenced: blood. These receptors came from a young man in good health.

The chain links TRBV6-5 to TRBJ1-1, with no clear D. V was clipped by 2 bases and J by 1 base, with 11 bases between them. Germline CDR1 MNHEY, CDR2 SVGAGI. This CDR3 is 15 amino acids long. The CDR3 loop is CASSYPGDQNTEAFF. CDR3 DNA sequence: TGTGCCAGCAGTTACCCCGGAGATCAGAACACTGAAGCTTTCTTT.

The rearrangement joins TRBV27 to TRBJ1-1; no clear D. Looked up from germline, CDR1 is MNHEY and CDR2 is SMNVEV (reference sequence). This CDR3 contains 13 residues. V was cut by 1 base and J by 4 bases, with 7 bases left in between. CDR3 sequence reads: CASSLYPATEAFF. As DNA, the CDR3 is TGTGCCAGCAGTTTATACCCTGCCACTGAAGCTTTCTTT.

The CDR3 nucleotides read TGTGCCTGGAGTGTAGGGAATTCAGGGGGCGTAACTGAAGCTTTCTTT. This codes for CAWSVGNSGGVTEAFF. This sequence joins TRBV30 and TRBJ1-1; 8 nucleotides match TRBD1. Trimming removed 0 bases from V and 5 bases from J; junction bases left unmatched: 11. This CDR3 has 16 residues. Germline CDR1 and CDR2: GTSNPN and SVGIG (reference sequence). The variable domain in full, completed from reference TRBV30 and TRBJ1-1, reads SQTIHQWPATLVQPVGSPLSLECTVEGTSNPNLYWYRQAAGRGLQLLFYSVGIGQISSEVPQNLSASRPQDRQFILSSKKLLLSDSGFYLCAWSVGNSGGVTEAFFGQGTRLTVV.

Points on this clone: One end of the junction does not line up with germline, which may come from a read error. The V and J genes are TRBV7-2 and TRBJ1-6; possibly TRBD1 for D (5 bases). CDR1 and CDR2 from the germline V gene are SGHTA and FQGNSA. The CDR3 spans 15 residues. CDR3 sequence: CASSLGGRTHSPLHF. CDR3 coding DNA: TGTGCCAGCAGCCTAGGAGGACGGACACATTCGCCCCTCCACTTT.

As to this clone: Other DNA sequences within the sample encode an identical CDR3. The J gene is TRBJ1-1, the V gene TRBV11-2; D ambiguous. With 0 bases removed from V and 2 bases from J, the gap between germline ends came to 4 bases. The germline V gene has CDR1 SGHAT and CDR2 FQNNGV. The CDR3 loop spans 13 amino acids. CDR3 in amino acids: CASSLDLNTEAFF. The CDR3 bases are TGTGCCAGCAGCTTAGACCTAAACACTGAAGCTTTCTTT.

The genes are TRBV24-1 and TRBJ1-5; no reliable D call. V gave up 5 bases and J gave up 4 bases, with 8 bases separating them. CDR3 length: 13 residues. CDR1 and CDR2 from the germline V gene are KGHDR and SFDVKD. The CDR3 nucleotides are TGTGCCACCAGTGGTAATGTAAATCAGCCCCAGCATTTT. Encoded protein: CATSGNVNQPQHF.

V and J are TRBV30 and TRBJ2-3; 8 positions match TRBD2. This CDR3 is built from 17 residues. Germline assignment: CDR1 GTSNPN and CDR2 SVGIG (reference sequence). Losses at the gene ends were 2 bases for V and 2 bases for J; bases not matched to a gene: 12. Written as DNA, the CDR3 is TGTGCCTGGAGTCATATTAGCGGGGCGGGACCCACAGATACGCAGTATTTT. Its protein is CAWSHISGAGPTDTQYF.

The chain is built from TRBV5-8 and TRBJ2-1; TRBD2 aligns across 9 bases. Germline trimming cut 4 bases from V and 10 bases from J; bases unmatched to any gene: 12. Germline V gives CDR1 SGHTS, CDR2 YDEGEE. CDR3 size: 15 residues. This CDR3 reads CASSRSERGAEEQFF. CDR3 in DNA: TGTGCCAGCAGCCGATCTGAGCGGGGGGCGGAGGAGCAGTTCTTC.

The genes are TRBV5-6 and TRBJ1-6; D ambiguous. V lost 4 bases, J lost 0 bases, and 14 bases lay in between. This CDR3 comprises 17 residues. Germline V gene data show CDR1 as SGHDT and CDR2 as YYEEEE. The CDR3 sequence: CASSPKPEDSYNSPLHF. In nucleotides, the CDR3 is TGTGCCAGCAGCCCTAAACCCGAGGACTCCTATAATTCACCCCTCCACTTT.

This rearrangement joins TRBV7-8 to TRBJ1-2, with 7 bases fitting TRBD1. The ends lost 1 base at V and 3 bases at J; junction bases unmatched: 5. The CDR3 runs to 15 residues. Germline CDR1 and CDR2: SGHVS and FQNEAQ. DNA for the CDR3: TGTGCCAGCAGCTTAGGAGGGGGCGAAGACTATGGCTACACCTTC. Its translation is CASSLGGGEDYGYTF.

The chain joins TRBV19 to TRBJ1-3; possibly TRBD1 for D (5 bases). Germline V gives CDR1 LNHDA, CDR2 SQIVND (reference sequence). The CDR3 loop spans 14 amino acids. The ends were cut back, 5 bases at V and 2 bases at J, with 10 bases in the middle. The CDR3 here is CASSLGLTGNTIYF. CDR3 DNA sequence: TGTGCCAGTAGTCTGGGGCTGACTGGAAACACCATATATTTT.

The J gene is TRBJ2-3, the V gene TRBV4-1, with 9 nucleotides matching TRBD2. V shed 1 base, J shed 9 bases, and the junction held 14 bases outside the gene matches. The CDR3 runs 17 residues. Germline CDR1 is MGHRA and CDR2 is YSYEKL. CDR3 in DNA: TGCGCCAGCAGCCAAGTAATCCGTCCAGGGACTAGCTCAACGCAGTATTTT. Its translation: CASSQVIRPGTSSTQYF.

The chain carries TRBV28 and TRBJ1-3; D unclear. There are 12 residues in the CDR3. The germline V and J ends were trimmed by 6 bases and 4 bases, with 7 bases remaining between them. The germline V gene encodes CDR1 MDHEN and CDR2 SYDVKM. The DNA of the CDR3 is TGTGCCAGCAGCCCCAGGGGAAACACCATATATTTT. As protein: CASSPRGNTIYF.

This clone was recorded a few times. This rearrangement joins TRBV27 to TRBJ1-5; possible D gene TRBD1, 6 bases. Germline CDR1 and CDR2: MNHEY and SMNVEV (reference sequence). The CDR3 loop spans 15 amino acids. Deletions cut 2 bases from V and 5 bases from J, with 13 bases between. In DNA, the CDR3 is TGTGCCAGCAGTTTAAGCCGACAGGCACATCAGCCCCAGCATTTT. This translates into CASSLSRQAHQPQHF.

The V gene is TRBV28, the J gene TRBJ1-1; 8 bases are a match to TRBD1. V lost 6 bases to trimming and J lost 4 bases; unmatched junction nucleotides: 4. This CDR3 contains 13 residues. The V gene's germline CDR1 is MDHEN and CDR2 SYDVKM. Here the CDR3 reads CASRIGQGTEAFF. The DNA of the CDR3 is TGTGCCAGCAGAATCGGACAGGGCACTGAAGCTTTCTTT.

Only one count was recorded for this clone. The V call is TRBV5-6, the J call TRBJ1-1, with D uncertain. CDR1 is SGHDT, CDR2 YYEEEE, per germline. Trimming took off 2 bases at V and 0 bases at J, with 8 bases between the two ends. The CDR3 runs 14 residues. CDR3 region: CASSFSRLNTEAFF. CDR3 DNA: TGTGCCAGCAGCTTCAGTAGGTTGAACACTGAAGCTTTCTTT.

In its sample, this clone was seen once. The chain uses TRBV11-1 and TRBJ1-3, with unresolved D. The germline V and J ends were trimmed by 10 bases and 4 bases, with 8 bases remaining between them. Germline loops: CDR1 SGHAT, CDR2 FQDESV (reference sequence). The CDR3 totals 11 residues. Written as DNA, the CDR3 is TGTGCCAAAAAGCCCGGAAACACCATATATTTT. Protein: CAKKPGNTIYF. The whole variable domain, remainder taken from reference TRBV11-1 and TRBJ1-3, is EAEVAQSPRYKITEKSQAVAFWCDPISGHATLYWYRQILGQGPELLVQFQDESVVDDSQLPKDRFSAERLKGVDSTLKIQPAELGDSAMYLCAKKPGNTIYFGEGSWLTVV.

The chain is built from TRBV5-1 and TRBJ2-2, with a possible D match to TRBD2 (5 bases). The length of the CDR3 is 15 residues. Deletions cut 1 base from V and 2 bases from J, with 9 bases between. The germline CDR1 and CDR2 sequences are SGHRS and YFSETQ. DNA for the CDR3: TGCGCCAGCAGCTTGTGGGCTAGCAACACCGGGGAGCTGTTTTTT. It encodes CASSLWASNTGELFF.

This clone showed up just once. This chain joins TRBV7-2 and TRBJ1-2; 7 bases align to TRBD1. Germline V CDR1 and CDR2: SGHTA, FQGNSA. V was pared by 2 bases and J by 3 bases, with 6 bases of the junction left unmatched. The CDR3 spans 15 residues. Here the CDR3 reads CASSLYGTVDYGYTF. CDR3 in DNA: TGTGCCAGCAGCTTATATGGGACAGTCGACTATGGCTACACCTTC.

The gene calls are TRBV7-9 and TRBJ1-1, with D perhaps TRBD1 (5 bases). V shed 5 bases and J shed 1 base, with 11 bases lying between them. Germline V gives CDR1 SEHNR, CDR2 FQNEAQ (reference sequence). The CDR3 is 14 amino acids. The CDR3 region has the DNA TGTGCCAGCAGCCCCGTTCAGGGGAACACTGAAGCTTTCTTT. Protein sequence: CASSPVQGNTEAFF. The full variable domain, with the rest looked up from reference TRBV7-9 and TRBJ1-1, is DTGVSQNPRHKITKRGQNVTFRCDPISEHNRLYWYRQTLGQGPEFLTYFQNEAQLEKSRLLSDRFSAERPKGSFSTLEIQRTEQGDSAMYLCASSPVQGNTEAFFGQGTRLTVV.